The 20 T cell receptor beta chains given below trace back to one sample, sequenced in a study of response to subunit inactivated influenza vaccine. TCRdb analysed the RT-PCR reads with MiXCR anew, one entry per CDR3 protein. The sample consists of 500,000 to 600,000 distinct CDR3 sequences, approximately 12% of them appearing once. Sequencing used PBMCs from blood, obtained on the day of vaccination. These TCRs come from a man aged 50 to 60 who received an inactivated influenza vaccine.

This clonotype was seen more than once but under ten times. The rearrangement uses TRBV7-8 and TRBJ2-1; 8 nucleotides line up with TRBD2. This CDR3 contains 14 residues. J lost 4 bases, V lost 4 bases, and 3 bases had no gene match. Looked up from germline, CDR1 is SGHVS and CDR2 is FQNEAQ. As DNA, the CDR3 is TGTGCCAGCAGCTGGACTAGCCATTACAATGAGCAGTTCTTC. Translated, it gives CASSWTSHYNEQFF. Full variable domain (missing parts from reference TRBV7-8 and TRBJ2-1): GAGVSQSPRYKVAKRGQDVALRCDPISGHVSLFWYQQALGQGPEFLTYFQNEAQLDKSGLPSDRFFAERPEGSVSTLKIQRTQQEDSAVYLCASSWTSHYNEQFFGPGTRLTVL.

This clonotype came up a few times. The chain has TRBV20-1 and TRBJ2-3; D is unresolved. The germline V gene has CDR1 DFQATT and CDR2 SNEGSKA (reference sequence). CDR3 length: 12 residues. Trimming cost V 6 bases and J 3 bases, with 10 bases left between them. CDR3 coding DNA: TGCAGTGCAATAATCGAAACAGATACGCAGTATTTT. Protein: CSAIIETDTQYF.

This clonotype was detected a few times. The chain joins TRBV29-1 to TRBJ2-7; the D call may be TRBD1 or TRBD2 (5 bases each). V dropped 6 bases and J dropped 5 bases, with 14 bases sitting between them. CDR1 and CDR2 (germline): SQVTM, ANQGSEA. The CDR3 totals 12 residues. CDR3 nucleotides: TGCAGCGTAGGGACGGCCCCCGACGAGCAGTACTTC. Its translation is CSVGTAPDEQYF.

This clonotype was observed a few times. The chain links TRBV6-1 to TRBJ2-1; no definite D call. V was cut by 6 bases and J by 5 bases, with 11 bases left in between. The CDR3 loop spans 13 amino acids. Germline CDR1 reads MNHNS; CDR2 reads SASEGT. The DNA for the CDR3 is TGTGCCAGCAGATCAGGCGGTAACAATGAGCAGTTCTTC. This sequence encodes CASRSGGNNEQFF.

This clonotype was recorded a few times. The V gene is TRBV7-2, the J gene TRBJ1-5; perhaps TRBD1 as D (5 bases). The CDR3 is made up of 15 amino acids. V dropped 5 bases and J dropped 3 bases, with 14 bases sitting between them. Germline CDR1 reads SGHTA; CDR2 reads FQGNSA. The CDR3 sequence: CASSTTGGLNQPQHF. The CDR3 DNA reads TGTGCCAGCAGCACCACGGGGGGTCTCAATCAGCCCCAGCATTTT.

This chain links TRBV6-1 with TRBJ2-7; D gene uncertain. CDR3 length: 17 residues. Germline CDR1 and CDR2: MNHNS and SASEGT. The germline V and J ends were trimmed by 9 bases and 3 bases, with 27 bases remaining between them. DNA of the CDR3: TGTGCCAGTAACGAATCGGACGGTGCATGGGAAGACTACGAGCAGTACTTC. Its translation is CASNESDGAWEDYEQYF.

The rearrangement uses TRBV5-1 and TRBJ2-7; TRBD2 matches at 9 bases. J gave up 2 bases and V 0 bases, and 3 bases lay outside the gene matches. This CDR3 region has 15 residues. CDR1 and CDR2 (germline): SGHRS, YFSETQ. CDR3 in DNA: TGCGCCAGCAGCTTGGTGGGGACTAGCCCCTACGAGCAGTACTTC. Translated, it gives CASSLVGTSPYEQYF.

This clonotype came up a few times. This chain connects TRBV6-2 or TRBV6-3 to TRBJ1-2, with D hard to call. This CDR3 has 13 residues. V dropped 6 bases and J dropped 8 bases, with 16 bases sitting between them. Germline V gene lookup returns CDR1 MNHEY and CDR2 SVGEGT. The DNA for the CDR3 is TGTGCCAGCAGAAAACCCCCCGGCGGCGGCTACACCTTC. Translation: CASRKPPGGGYTF.

Only a few counts were recorded for this clonotype. CDR3: CASMGLVGTDTQYF. DNA for the CDR3: TGCGCCAGCATGGGGCTCGTTGGCACAGATACGCAGTATTTT. This chain links TRBV5-1 with TRBJ2-3, with TRBD1 as a possible D gene (5 bases). Trimming took 6 bases from V and 1 from J, leaving 12 bases between them. The CDR3 length is 14 residues. CDR1 and CDR2 from the germline V gene are SGHRS and YFSETQ.

This clonotype was detected a few times. This rearrangement joins TRBV20-1 to TRBJ2-7; tentatively, D is TRBD1 (5 bases). The CDR3 totals 13 residues. Trimming shortened V by 2 bases and J by 2 bases, and 10 bases separated the two germline ends. CDR1 and CDR2 (germline): DFQATT, SNEGSKA (reference sequence). The CDR3 loop reads CSARRGFPYEQYF. The CDR3 DNA is TGCAGTGCTAGAAGGGGCTTCCCCTACGAGCAGTACTTC.

This clonotype was seen only a few times. The CDR3 here is CASSPGADTGELFF. In nucleotides, the CDR3 is TGTGCCAGCAGTCCAGGGGCCGACACCGGGGAGCTGTTTTTT. The J gene is TRBJ2-2, the V gene TRBV6-1, with D possibly TRBD1 on 6 matching bases. Trimming removed 5 bases at V and 3 bases at J, with 10 bases between. CDR3 size: 14 residues. Germline CDR1 and CDR2: MNHNS and SASEGT.

The sample holds many counts of this clonotype. The chain carries TRBV12-3 or TRBV12-4 and TRBJ2-2; a possible D gene is TRBD1 (5 bases). With 3 bases removed from V and 9 bases from J, the gap between germline ends came to 20 bases. This CDR3 spans 16 amino acids. CDR3 DNA: TGTGCCAGCAGTTTGACTGGGGCCCGTAGGGGCCGGGAGCTGTTTTTT. This codes for CASSLTGARRGRELFF.

The sample holds a few counts of this clonotype. The genes are TRBV9 and TRBJ1-3; D remains unclear. CDR3 length equals 14 residues. Germline V gene sequence: CDR1 SGDLS, CDR2 YYNGEE. Between the trimmed V and J ends, which lost 0 bases and 3 bases, there was a span of 7 bases. The CDR3 loop reads CASSVAGGGNTIYF. CDR3 DNA sequence: TGTGCCAGCAGCGTAGCTGGCGGTGGAAACACCATATATTTT.

Only a few counts were recorded for this clonotype. The chain employs TRBV2 and TRBJ1-1; D is perhaps TRBD1 (6 bases). The CDR3 is made up of 13 amino acids. Trimming took 7 bases from V and 1 from J, leaving 10 bases between them. The germline V gene encodes CDR1 SNHLY and CDR2 FYNNEI. CDR3 in amino acids: CASKYRENTEAFF. In DNA form, the CDR3 reads TGTGCCAGCAAATACAGGGAGAACACTGAAGCTTTCTTT.

In this sample, this clonotype turned up a few times. V gene TRBV15 combines with J gene TRBJ1-4; tentative D call: TRBD1 (5 bases). V was clipped by 1 base and J by 0 bases, with 15 bases between them. This CDR3 region has 18 residues. The germline V gene encodes CDR1 LNHNV and CDR2 YYDKDF (reference sequence). This chain's CDR3 is CATSRVPLMTATNEKLFF. As DNA, the CDR3 is TGTGCCACCAGCAGAGTGCCACTAATGACAGCAACTAATGAAAAACTGTTTTTT.

The V gene is TRBV5-6, the J gene TRBJ2-1, with a possible D match to TRBD2 (7 bases). V was shortened by 4 bases and J by 2 bases, with 16 bases between the two germline ends. From germline, CDR1 is SGHDT and CDR2 YYEEEE. This CDR3 region has 16 residues. The CDR3 DNA is TGTGCCAGCAGCAGGGGGTCTGCGGGGGCCTACAATGAGCAGTTCTTC. Amino acid sequence: CASSRGSAGAYNEQFF.

This clonotype turned up a few times. V gene TRBV5-1 combines with J gene TRBJ2-3, with D perhaps TRBD1 (5 bases). From germline, CDR1 is SGHRS and CDR2 YFSETQ. There are 15 residues in the CDR3. V lost 2 bases, J lost 3 bases, and 13 bases lay in between. The CDR3 DNA reads as TGCGCCAGCAGCTTCGGCAGGGTGGGGACAGATACGCAGTATTTT. Its protein product is CASSFGRVGTDTQYF.

This sequence joins TRBV12-3 or TRBV12-4 and TRBJ2-1, with TRBD1 matching 10 bases. This CDR3 is built from 13 residues. Trimming cost V 10 bases and J 3 bases; bases outside gene matches: 3. The CDR3: CATTGGIYNEQFF. The CDR3 nucleotides are TGTGCCACGACAGGGGGCATCTACAATGAGCAGTTCTTC.

The V gene is TRBV9, the J gene TRBJ1-4, with D maybe TRBD1 (5 bases). The CDR3 loop spans 14 amino acids. Trimming removed 0 bases from V and 5 bases from J, with 8 bases in between. Germline CDR1 is SGDLS and CDR2 is YYNGEE. For the CDR3, the DNA is TGTGCCAGCAGCGTAGCGGGGCACAATGAAAAACTGTTTTTT. Protein product: CASSVAGHNEKLFF.

This clonotype showed up just once. The V gene is TRBV20-1, the J gene TRBJ2-7, with TRBD1 matching over 10 bases. CDR3 size: 14 residues. J gave up 5 bases and V 5 bases, and 9 bases lay outside the gene matches. Germline V lookup: CDR1 DFQATT, CDR2 SNEGSKA (reference sequence). The CDR3 DNA follows: TGCAGTGCTCGTAAGGCGACAGGGGGCAACGAGCAGTACTTC. It translates to CSARKATGGNEQYF.